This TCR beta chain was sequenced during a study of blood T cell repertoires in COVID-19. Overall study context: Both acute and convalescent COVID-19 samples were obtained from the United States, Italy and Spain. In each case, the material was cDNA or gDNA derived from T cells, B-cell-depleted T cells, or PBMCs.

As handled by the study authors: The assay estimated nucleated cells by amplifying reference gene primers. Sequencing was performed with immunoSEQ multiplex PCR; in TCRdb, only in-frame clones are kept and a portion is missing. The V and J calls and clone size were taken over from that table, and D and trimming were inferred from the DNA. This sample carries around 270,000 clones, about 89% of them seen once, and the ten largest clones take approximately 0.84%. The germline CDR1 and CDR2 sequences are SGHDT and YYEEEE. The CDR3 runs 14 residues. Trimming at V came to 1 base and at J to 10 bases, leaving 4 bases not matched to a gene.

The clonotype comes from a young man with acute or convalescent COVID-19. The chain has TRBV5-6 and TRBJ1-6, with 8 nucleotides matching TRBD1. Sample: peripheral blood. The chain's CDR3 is CASSLQGARSPLHF. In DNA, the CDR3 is TGTGCCAGCAGCTTGCAGGGGGCAAGGTCACCCCTCCACTTT.